This T cell receptor (beta chain) appears in the sequencing data of a study of cytomegalovirus exposure and HLA in healthy donors (dated by TCRdb to 2016 to 2017). Regarding the study in general: An earlier analysis of roughly 610 of the donors reported about 300 Gb of sequence data and around 110 million unique TCR beta sequences obtained from about 180 million T cells. High-throughput TCR immunosequencing, statistical association of individual TCRs with disease status, and machine learning were combined to predict cytomegalovirus infection status. Every discovery cohort repertoire had been produced on one sequencing platform. The T cell repertoires of under 750 subjects were profiled by immunosequencing and related to cytomegalovirus serostatus. In addition to the first cohort of around 670 subjects, a separate validation cohort of under 150 different subjects was used. In a later genetic analysis, genome-wide SNP genotypes for 398 of the 666 donors were used, and that subset was treated as a discovery cohort. An earlier analysis of several hundred of the donors applied high-throughput TCR beta sequencing to assess whether each TCR beta V gene segment acted as functional or pseudogenic. The aim of the study was to test whether cataloging public T cell receptors could identify signatures of past pathogen exposure. An early release covering roughly 600 HLA-typed donors comprised about 310 gigabases of sequencing data and some 79 million unique TCR sequences. A later analysis re-examined previously published TCR beta repertoires from more than 650 donors and added high-resolution HLA genotyping to investigate patterns of TCR occurrence. About five DR-DQ haplotypes were handled as single units for association and clustering, since linkage in the cohort was strong. HLA typing covered class I and class II loci at four-digit resolution. Among around 400 genotyped donors of the cohort, an average of approximately 200,000 unique TCR beta nucleotide sequences was sequenced per donor, of which about 18% were non-productive. Donor age, sex, ethnicity and CMV serostatus were compiled alongside the repertoire data. The number of typed donors differed by locus: about 620-630 for A, B, C, DRB1 and DQB1; some 500 for DQA1; about 600 for DPA1; and about 470 for DPB1. Among the roughly 390 genotyped donors, approximately 76% belonged to the genetic ancestry cluster associated with self-reported Caucasian donors. In the later analysis, no new phenotypic data were used to find candidate immune exposures; instead, reliance was placed on TCR beta sequences and their occurrence across donors.

In total, about 650 healthy bone marrow donors made up the cohort. At the time of sampling, all cohort members were nominally healthy, though unrecorded immune exposures were likely present. The donor was CMV seronegative and was included in the group of approximately 350 seronegative cohort members. A peripheral blood sample was collected from each donor, and TCR beta sequencing was performed on peripheral blood mononuclear cells. The Qiagen DNeasy Blood Extraction Kit was used to extract genomic DNA from the blood cell samples. With regard to this clone: It has no known antigen specificity. Base qualities are not at hand, and no much larger clone is one base apart.

CDR3 length: 15 amino acids, cysteine to phenylalanine. CDR3 DNA only is kept here, 45 bases in frame from base 1. The germline V gene supplies CDR1 MDHEN and CDR2 SYDVKM. Trimmed from V: 4 bases; trimmed from J: 5 bases; junction bases lacking a gene match: 3. Overall study outcomes, separate from this receptor: Correlated functional status among segregating V segments might be attributable to linkage disequilibrium, but an unknown experimental factor could not be ruled out. A cluster of highly shared sequence variants was judged likely to be a technical artifact of the sequencing pipeline. Some IMGT-functional V segments, including TRBV6-2 and TRBV6-3, could not be distinguished by the 87-base-pair reads and were therefore excluded. A further reported finding was that TCR beta sequences accurately predicted the HLA-A and HLA-B alleles for most subjects in the first cohort. The study gave a list of some 150 TCR beta chains associated with cytomegalovirus. The earlier analysis of 450 to 700 of the donors excluded 15 to 20 rarely observed V segments, including chromosome 9 orphons, because counts were too low. In a later genetic analysis, a missense DCLRE1C variant was associated with V-gene and J-gene trimming of TCR beta chains, and the association was replicated in an independent cohort. Because HLA typing was unavailable for some donors at each locus, only the typed subset was used in association tests. In an earlier analysis of more than 450 of the donors, most TCR beta V segments were observed in productive rearrangements about 87% or about 30% of the time, broadly matching IMGT annotations. In a later analysis, HLA-associated TCR beta chains were found to be more clonally expanded and to have lower generation probabilities than equally common non-associated chains. While some public TCRs were present in many individuals, most TCR sequences turned up only very rarely across donors. This cohort had only TCR beta chains sequenced, and the lack of alpha or paired-chain data limited which features could be detected. At a false discovery rate of 0.05, a later analysis linked about 16,000 TCR beta sequences to specific HLA alleles. In vitro tests confirmed that a few of the cytomegalovirus-associated TCR beta chains recognize cytomegalovirus antigens. In a later analysis, most CMV-associated TCR beta chains were found to appear HLA-restricted, with HLA associations seemingly driven largely by CMV exposure. The presence/absence analyses assumed that sequencing depth was roughly uniform across donors, and that assumption may not be true. When HLA alleles, especially DR and DQ, strongly co-occurred, attributing TCR associations to individual alleles was difficult. In a later analysis, several top co-occurrence clusters were reported to appear linked to parvovirus B19, influenza, CMV and Epstein-Barr virus. Cytomegalovirus status was reported to be diagnosed by the classifier with high specificity and sensitivity in both the original and validation cohorts. In a later analysis, TCR association rates were found to vary across HLA loci, with the most associated TCRs seen for DRB1 alleles and the fewest for HLA-C alleles. A later genetic analysis reported fewer N-insertions in productive TCRs among donors in an Asian-associated ancestry cluster than the roughly 690-donor mean. The authors suggested that the approach could potentially be extended to other disease states and immunological phenotypes. The only immune exposure information available for the cohort was CMV serostatus.

Receptor libraries were prepared by the immunoSEQ multiplex PCR assay. The multiplex PCR relied on a mix of 60 forward primers for TCR Vbeta segments and 13 reverse primers for TCR Jbeta segments. A multiplex PCR assay on genomic DNA amplified the CDR3 region of rearranged TCR beta genes. The amplified TCR beta libraries were sequenced on the Illumina HiSeq System as 87-base-pair reads. The authors processed their data as follows. Across the 700 or so repertoires, a later analysis counted 75 million to 90 million unique TCR beta chains, roughly 11 million of which were shared by at least two donors. To remove PCR and sequencing errors, raw reads were error-corrected and collapsed into unique sequences using a nearest-neighbor algorithm that merged closely related sequences. To assign V, D and J gene segments, CDR3 sequences were aligned to IMGT reference sequences. For a sequence to be retained, at least a six-nucleotide match to both a V gene segment and a J gene segment was required. Rearrangements were classified as productive when the CDR3 lacked stop codons and remained in frame with V and J, and all other rearrangements were classified as non-productive. CDR3 was defined according to IMGT convention as the region running from the second conserved V-encoded cysteine to the conserved J-encoded phenylalanine. The earlier analysis of 550 to 650 of the donors excluded any sequence lacking an unambiguous match to a single V gene segment. In an earlier analysis of around 600 of the donors, V segments were called functional above 56.7% productive rearrangements and were called segregating when the between-donor standard deviation exceeded 5%. A statistical classification framework was developed to diagnose cytomegalovirus status using the catalog of TCR beta chain sequences. In a later analysis, V and J genes were assigned by comparing TCR nucleotide sequences against IMGT/GENE-DB human TR gene sequences. The TCRdist pipeline was used in a later analysis to assign CDR3 sequences and most-parsimonious VDJ recombination scenarios. In a later analysis, each TCR beta chain was defined by its CDR3 amino acid sequence together with its V-gene family, and reads lacking a unique V-gene family were excluded. A later analysis removed roughly 590 highly shared, low-generation-probability nucleotide sequences to deal with suspected cross-contamination and a sequencing artifact. A later analysis calculated a clonal expansion index for each public chain from normalized within-repertoire ranks of inferred template counts. In a later analysis, generation probabilities were computed with a VDJ recombination model fitted to out-of-frame rearrangements, and the resulting probabilities were checked against IGoR. A later analysis scored TCR-TCR, TCR-HLA and TCR-CMV co-occurrence with hypergeometric tests, applying a repertoire-size bias correction to TCR pairs. To estimate false discovery rates, a later analysis permuted the HLA or CMV assignments 20 times. In a later analysis, co-occurring TCRs were grouped with DBSCAN, and TCRdist sequence similarity was added when clustering was performed within HLA-allele-positive subsets. Repertoires with fewer than 30,000 or more than 120,000 public chains were left out of co-occurrence clustering, as were about five repertoires with anomalous nucleotide sharing. In its TCRdb copy, this immuneACCESS table keeps in-frame sequences only and misses some clones. Where compared with another copy, unresolved V genes explain less than half of these, and the others have no known cause. Clonal size and the V and J genes are those of that table, whereas D and trimming came from the DNA. Within this sample are some 160,000 clones, with approximately 78% of them counted one time only. The ten top clones hold over 1.1% of the sample.

This TCR was sampled from a male donor in good health and CMV-seronegative. The rearrangement joined TRBV28 to TRBJ2-2, with TRBD1 matching 11 junction bases. The sample taken for sequencing was PBMCs. DNA sequence: TGTGCCAGCAGTTCGGGACAGGGGGAGACCGGGGAGCTGTTTTTT. This sequence encodes CASSSGQGETGELFF.